Below, one T cell receptor beta chain is given with its context. Profiling of TCR beta VDJ combinations and CDR3 sequences used genomic DNA as template. TCRdb recomputed calls from the reads with MiXCR, one row per CDR3 protein. There are roughly 80,000 distinct CDR3 sequences in the sample; about half occur only once, and approximately 62% lies in the top ten. The CDR3 covers 14 residues. Germline loops: CDR1 SGHAT, CDR2 FQDESV (reference sequence). V lost 2 bases to trimming and J lost 9 bases, with 14 bases between them. These data come from a study of CD8+CD57+ T cells in acquired aplastic anemia.

The gene calls are TRBV11-1 and TRBJ2-1; D perhaps matches TRBD2 (6 bases). The sequencing input was sorted CD4+, CD8+, or CD8+CD57+ T cells (not recorded which) from PBMCs. The sequence was collected from a human donor in good health, serving as a control. CDR3 in DNA: TGTGCCAGCAGCTTACCGGGAGCCCCCAGTGAGCAGTTCTTC. Protein sequence: CASSLPGAPSEQFF.